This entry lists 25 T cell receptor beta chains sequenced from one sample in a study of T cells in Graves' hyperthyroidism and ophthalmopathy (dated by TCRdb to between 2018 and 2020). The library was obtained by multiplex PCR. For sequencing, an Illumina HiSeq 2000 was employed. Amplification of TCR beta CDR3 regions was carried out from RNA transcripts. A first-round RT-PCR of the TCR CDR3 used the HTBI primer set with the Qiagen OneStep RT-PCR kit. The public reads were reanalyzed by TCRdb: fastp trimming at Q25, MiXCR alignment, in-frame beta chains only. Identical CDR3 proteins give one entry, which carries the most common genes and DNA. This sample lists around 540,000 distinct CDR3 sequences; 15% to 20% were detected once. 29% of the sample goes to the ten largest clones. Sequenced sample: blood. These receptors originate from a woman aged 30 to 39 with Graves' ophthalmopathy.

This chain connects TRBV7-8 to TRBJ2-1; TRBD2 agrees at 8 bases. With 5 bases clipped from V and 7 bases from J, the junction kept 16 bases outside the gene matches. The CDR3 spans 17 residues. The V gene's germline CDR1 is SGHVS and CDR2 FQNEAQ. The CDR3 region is CASSATSGQSSWNEQFF. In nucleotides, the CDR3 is TGTGCCAGCAGCGCTACTAGCGGTCAAAGTTCGTGGAATGAGCAGTTCTTC.

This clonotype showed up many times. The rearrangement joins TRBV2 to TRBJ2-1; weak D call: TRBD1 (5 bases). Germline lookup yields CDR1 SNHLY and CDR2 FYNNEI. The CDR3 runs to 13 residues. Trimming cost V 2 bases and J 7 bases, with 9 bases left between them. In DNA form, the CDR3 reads TGTGCCAGCAGTGAACAGGGAATGAATGAGCAGTTCTTC. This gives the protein CASSEQGMNEQFF.

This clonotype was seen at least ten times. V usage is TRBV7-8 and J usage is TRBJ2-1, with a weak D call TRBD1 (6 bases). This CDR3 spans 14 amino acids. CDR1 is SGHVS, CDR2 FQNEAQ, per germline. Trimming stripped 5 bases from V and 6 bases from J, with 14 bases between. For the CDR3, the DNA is TGTGCCAGCAGCCCCCAACAGGGCAGCAATGAGCAGTTCTTC. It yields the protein CASSPQQGSNEQFF. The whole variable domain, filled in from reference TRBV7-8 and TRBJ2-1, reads GAGVSQSPRYKVAKRGQDVALRCDPISGHVSLFWYQQALGQGPEFLTYFQNEAQLDKSGLPSDRFFAERPEGSVSTLKIQRTQQEDSAVYLCASSPQQGSNEQFFGPGTRLTVL.

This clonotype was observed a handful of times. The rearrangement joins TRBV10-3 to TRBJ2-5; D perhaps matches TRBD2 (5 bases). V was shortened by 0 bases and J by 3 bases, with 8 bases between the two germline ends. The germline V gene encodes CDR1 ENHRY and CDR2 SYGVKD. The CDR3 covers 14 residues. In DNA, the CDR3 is TGTGCCATCAGTGAGTCTCGGGAAAAAGAGACCCAGTACTTC. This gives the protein CAISESREKETQYF.

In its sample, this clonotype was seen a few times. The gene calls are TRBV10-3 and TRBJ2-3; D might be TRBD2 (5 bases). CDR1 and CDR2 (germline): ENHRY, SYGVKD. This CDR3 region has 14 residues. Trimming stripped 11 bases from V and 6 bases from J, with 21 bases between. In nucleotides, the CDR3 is TGTGCCGTCTCCGGGCTAGCTCCTAAGGATACGCAGTATTTT. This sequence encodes CAVSGLAPKDTQYF.

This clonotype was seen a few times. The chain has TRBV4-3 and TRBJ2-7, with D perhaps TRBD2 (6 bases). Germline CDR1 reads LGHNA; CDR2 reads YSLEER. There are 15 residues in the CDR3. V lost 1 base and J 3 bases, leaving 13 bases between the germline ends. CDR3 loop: CASSQGPGGDYEQYF. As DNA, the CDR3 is TGCGCCAGCAGCCAAGGGCCAGGAGGGGACTACGAGCAGTACTTC.

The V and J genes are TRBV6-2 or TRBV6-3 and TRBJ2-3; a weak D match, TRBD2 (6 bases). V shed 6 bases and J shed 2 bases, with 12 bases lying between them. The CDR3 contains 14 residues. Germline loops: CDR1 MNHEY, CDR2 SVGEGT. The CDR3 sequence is CASSPLAHTDTQYF. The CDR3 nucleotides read TGTGCCAGCAGCCCGCTAGCGCACACAGATACGCAGTATTTT.

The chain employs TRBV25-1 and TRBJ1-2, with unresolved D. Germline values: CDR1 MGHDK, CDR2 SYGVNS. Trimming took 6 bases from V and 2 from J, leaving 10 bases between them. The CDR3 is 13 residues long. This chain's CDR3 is CASSKTENYGYTF. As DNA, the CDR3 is TGTGCCAGCAGCAAGACCGAGAACTATGGCTACACCTTC.

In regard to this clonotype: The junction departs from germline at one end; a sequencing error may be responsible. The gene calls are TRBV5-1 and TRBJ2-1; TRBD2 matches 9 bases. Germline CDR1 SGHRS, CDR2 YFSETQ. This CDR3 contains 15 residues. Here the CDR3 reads CAGSPMTSGNNEQFF. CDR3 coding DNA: TGTGCCGGCAGCCCCATGACTAGCGGAAACAATGAGCAGTTCTTC.

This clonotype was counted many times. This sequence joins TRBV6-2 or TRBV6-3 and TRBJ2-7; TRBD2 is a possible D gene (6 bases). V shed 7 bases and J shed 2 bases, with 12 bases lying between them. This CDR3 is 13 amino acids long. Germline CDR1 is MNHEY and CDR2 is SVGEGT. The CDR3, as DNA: TGTGCCAGCATTCCGGGGAGGACCTACGAGCAGTACTTC. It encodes CASIPGRTYEQYF.

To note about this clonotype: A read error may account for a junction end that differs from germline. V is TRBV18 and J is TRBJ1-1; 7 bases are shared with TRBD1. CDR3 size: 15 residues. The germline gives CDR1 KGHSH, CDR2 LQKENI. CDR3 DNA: TGTGCCGGCTCACGCCTACAGGGGAGTATCACTGAAGCTTTCTTT. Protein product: CAGSRLQGSITEAFF.

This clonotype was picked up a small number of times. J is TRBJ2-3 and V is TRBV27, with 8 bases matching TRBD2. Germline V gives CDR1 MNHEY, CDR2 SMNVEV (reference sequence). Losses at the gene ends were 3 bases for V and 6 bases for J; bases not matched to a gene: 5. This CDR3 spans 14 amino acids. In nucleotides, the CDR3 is TGTGCCAGCAGTTTCCCCGGGGGGGGTGATACGCAGTATTTT. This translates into CASSFPGGGDTQYF.

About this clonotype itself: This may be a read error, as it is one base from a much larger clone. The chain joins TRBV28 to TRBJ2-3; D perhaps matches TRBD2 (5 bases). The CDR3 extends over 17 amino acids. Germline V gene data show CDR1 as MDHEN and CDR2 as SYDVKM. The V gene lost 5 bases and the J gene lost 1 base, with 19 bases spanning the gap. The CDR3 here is CASSPPRAEVGTDTQYF. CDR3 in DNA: TGTGCCAGCAGTCCGCCGAGAGCGGAGGTGGGCACAGATACGCAGTATTTT.

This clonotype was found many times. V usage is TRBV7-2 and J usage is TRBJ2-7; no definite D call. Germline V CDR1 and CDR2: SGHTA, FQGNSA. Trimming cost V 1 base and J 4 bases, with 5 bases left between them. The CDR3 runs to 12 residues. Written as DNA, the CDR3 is TGTGCCAGCAGCTTAGGATTTTACGAGCAGTACTTC. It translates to CASSLGFYEQYF.

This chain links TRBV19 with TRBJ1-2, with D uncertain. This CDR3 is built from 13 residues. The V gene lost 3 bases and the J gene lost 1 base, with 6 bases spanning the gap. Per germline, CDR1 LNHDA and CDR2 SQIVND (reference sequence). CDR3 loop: CASSMGVNYGYTF. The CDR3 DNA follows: TGTGCCAGTAGTATGGGCGTTAACTATGGCTACACCTTC.

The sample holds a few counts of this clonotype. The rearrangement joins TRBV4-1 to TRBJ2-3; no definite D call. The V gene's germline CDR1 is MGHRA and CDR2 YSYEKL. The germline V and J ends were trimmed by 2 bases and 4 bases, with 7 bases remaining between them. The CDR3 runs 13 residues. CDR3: CASSQTMSDTQYF. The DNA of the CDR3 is TGCGCCAGCAGCCAAACAATGTCAGATACGCAGTATTTT.

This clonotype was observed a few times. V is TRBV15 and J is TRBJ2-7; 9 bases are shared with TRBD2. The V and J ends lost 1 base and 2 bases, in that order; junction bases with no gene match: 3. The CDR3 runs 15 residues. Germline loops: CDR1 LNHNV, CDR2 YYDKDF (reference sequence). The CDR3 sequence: CATSRVSSGAYEQYF. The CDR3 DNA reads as TGTGCCACCAGCAGAGTCTCTAGCGGGGCCTACGAGCAGTACTTC.

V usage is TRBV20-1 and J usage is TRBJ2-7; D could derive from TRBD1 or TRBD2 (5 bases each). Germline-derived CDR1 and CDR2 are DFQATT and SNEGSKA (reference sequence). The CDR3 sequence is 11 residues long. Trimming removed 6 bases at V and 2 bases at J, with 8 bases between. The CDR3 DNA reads TGCAGTGCGGGACGGACCTACGAGCAGTACTTC. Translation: CSAGRTYEQYF.

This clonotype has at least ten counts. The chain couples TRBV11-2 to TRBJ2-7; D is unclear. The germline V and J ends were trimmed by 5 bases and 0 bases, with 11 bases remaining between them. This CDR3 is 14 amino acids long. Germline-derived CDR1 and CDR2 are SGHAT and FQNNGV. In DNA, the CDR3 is TGTGCCAGCAGCCTCTCCCCGGGCTCCTACGAGCAGTACTTC. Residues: CASSLSPGSYEQYF. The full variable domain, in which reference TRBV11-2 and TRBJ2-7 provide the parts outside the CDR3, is EAGVAQSPRYKIIEKRQSVAFWCNPISGHATLYWYQQILGQGPKLLIQFQNNGVVDDSQLPKDRFSAERLKGVDSTLKIQPAKLEDSAVYLCASSLSPGSYEQYFGPGTRLTVT.

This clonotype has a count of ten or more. This CDR3 reads CASSFPGDTEAFF. The DNA for the CDR3 is TGTGCCAGCAGTTTCCCTGGGGACACTGAAGCTTTCTTT. The V and J genes are TRBV7-2 and TRBJ1-1; D gene unclear. Germline V lookup: CDR1 SGHTA, CDR2 FQGNSA. V was cut by 6 bases and J by 3 bases, with 11 bases left in between. The CDR3 is 13 amino acids.

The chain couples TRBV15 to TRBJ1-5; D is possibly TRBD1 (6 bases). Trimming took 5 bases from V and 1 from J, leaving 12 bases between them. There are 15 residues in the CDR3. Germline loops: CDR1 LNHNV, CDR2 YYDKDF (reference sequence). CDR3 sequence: CATSGEQGSNQPQHF. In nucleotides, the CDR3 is TGTGCCACCAGCGGGGAACAGGGAAGCAATCAGCCCCAGCATTTT.

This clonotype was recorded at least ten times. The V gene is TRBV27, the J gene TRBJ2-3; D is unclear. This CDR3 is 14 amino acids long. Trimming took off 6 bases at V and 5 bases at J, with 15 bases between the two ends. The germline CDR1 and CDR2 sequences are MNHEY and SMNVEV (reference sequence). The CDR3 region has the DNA TGTGCCAGCAGCCAAAGACAAACTCGAGATACGCAGTATTTT. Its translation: CASSQRQTRDTQYF.

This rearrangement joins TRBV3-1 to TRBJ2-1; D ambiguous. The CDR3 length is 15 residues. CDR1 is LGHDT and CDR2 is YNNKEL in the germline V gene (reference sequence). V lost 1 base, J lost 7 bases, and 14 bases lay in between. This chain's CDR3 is CASSQVELQGNEQFF. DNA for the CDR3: TGTGCCAGCAGCCAAGTGGAGCTTCAAGGGAATGAGCAGTTCTTC.

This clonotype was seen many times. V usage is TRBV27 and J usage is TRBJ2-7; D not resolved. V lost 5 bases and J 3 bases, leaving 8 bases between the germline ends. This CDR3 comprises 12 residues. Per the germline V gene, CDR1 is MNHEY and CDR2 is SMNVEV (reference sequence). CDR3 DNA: TGTGCCAGCAGTCACTCCTACTACGAGCAGTACTTC. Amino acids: CASSHSYYEQYF.

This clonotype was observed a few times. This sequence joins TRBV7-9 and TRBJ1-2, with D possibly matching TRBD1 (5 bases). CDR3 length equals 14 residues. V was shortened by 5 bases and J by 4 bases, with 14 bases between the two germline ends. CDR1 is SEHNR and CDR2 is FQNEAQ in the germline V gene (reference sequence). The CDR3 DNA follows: TGTGCCAGCAGCGTAGAGATGGGGGGCTATGGCTACACCTTC. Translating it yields CASSVEMGGYGYTF.